These T cell receptor beta chains were read from a single sample in a study of blood T cells in healthy people across ages. TCRdb re-derived calls from the 5' RACE reads in MiXCR, one entry per CDR3 protein. The sample lists around 1.5 million distinct CDR3 sequences; about 32% were seen once. Input material: blood. These receptors were collected from a woman aged 25 to 45 in good health. CDR3s include the opening cysteine and the closing phenylalanine or tryptophan. The D gene is left open where the match is weak. The size field is filled for only some rows; it gives once, few, many or a size class.

clone_size: few; j_call: TRBJ2-1; d_call: NA; v_call: TRBV11-2; cdr3_aa: CASSFLATRSYNEQFF; cdr3_nt: TGTGCCAGCAGCTTTTTAGCGACCCGCTCCTACAATGAGCAGTTCTTC
clone_size: NA; j_call: TRBJ2-7; d_call: NA; v_call: TRBV20-1; cdr3_aa: CSAGDSRGKNLHEQYF; cdr3_nt: TGCAGTGCTGGAGATTCCAGGGGAAAGAACCTCCACGAGCAGTACTTC
clone_size: once; j_call: TRBJ1-4; d_call: NA; v_call: TRBV2; cdr3_aa: CASSEKAGEKLFF; cdr3_nt: TGTGCCAGCAGTGAAAAGGCCGGTGAAAAACTGTTTTTT
clone_size: NA; j_call: TRBJ2-1; d_call: NA; v_call: TRBV3-1; cdr3_aa: CASSQEAQTQFF; cdr3_nt: TGTGCCAGCAGCCAAGAGGCGCAGACCCAGTTCTTC
clone_size: few; j_call: TRBJ2-1; d_call: NA; v_call: TRBV20-1; cdr3_aa: CSARVPARGNEQFF; cdr3_nt: TGCAGTGCTAGAGTCCCTGCTCGGGGAAATGAGCAGTTCTTC
clone_size: NA; j_call: TRBJ2-1; d_call: TRBD2; v_call: TRBV20-1; cdr3_aa: CSADSRLGGSYNEQFF; cdr3_nt: TGCAGTGCTGATTCCCGGCTGGGGGGGTCCTACAATGAGCAGTTCTTC
clone_size: NA; j_call: TRBJ1-2; d_call: NA; v_call: TRBV20-1; cdr3_aa: CSASSPRDLYGYTF; cdr3_nt: TGCAGTGCTAGTTCGCCCCGGGACCTCTATGGCTACACCTTC
clone_size: many; j_call: TRBJ1-2; d_call: NA; v_call: TRBV15; cdr3_aa: CATSRGYGGMNYGYTF; cdr3_nt: TGTGCCACCAGCAGAGGTTACGGGGGGATGAACTATGGCTACACCTTC
clone_size: NA; j_call: TRBJ1-1; d_call: NA; v_call: TRBV7-9; cdr3_aa: CASSLAKWSARAEAFF; cdr3_nt: TGTGCCAGCAGCTTAGCGAAATGGTCCGCTCGGGCTGAAGCTTTCTTT
clone_size: few; j_call: TRBJ2-3; d_call: NA; v_call: TRBV6-1; cdr3_aa: CASSEWVGTQYF; cdr3_nt: TGTGCCAGCAGTGAATGGGTCGGAACGCAGTATTTT